This T cell receptor beta chain was sequenced in a study of control samples from healthy donors and cancer patients. Some clones are missing from TCRdb's copy, which holds only in-frame ones; the method was immunoSEQ multiplex PCR. This table holds approximately 110,000 clones, around four fifths found once. The length of the CDR3 is 14 residues. Trimming pared 1 base from V and 7 bases from J, leaving 12 bases between. Germline CDR1 SGHRS, CDR2 YFSETQ. The chain is built from TRBV5-1 and TRBJ2-1; D is possibly TRBD2 (6 bases). The source material was blood. The receptor's source is a woman aged 50 to 65 in good health. The CDR3 nucleotides are TGCGCCAGCAGCTTGACCGGGAGTATGAATGAGCAGTTCTTC. Encoded protein: CASSLTGSMNEQFF.